This TCR beta chain was documented in a study of vaccination and CD4 T cells after COVID-19. Study in general: From HCoV-229E, HCoV-OC43, HCoV-NL63 and SARS-CoV-2, overlapping spike peptides were used to stimulate the cells.

Cultured CD4+ T cell DNA underwent sequencing with the Oncomine TCR Beta short-read assay. Scientists extracted genomic DNA from CD4+ T cells grown in culture. TCRdb re-called the PCR reads with MiXCR, one entry per CDR3 protein. The table shows around 5,000 distinct CDR3 sequences, with roughly two fifths occurring only once. As to treatment: roughly 10-day PBMC culture with coronavirus spike peptide pools or control peptides (ViraFEST assay). ViraFEST used peptide pools to expand antigen-specific T cells and subsequently sequenced their TCRs. The study's findings and limits: Spike mono-reactivity was the property of 304 of 307 vaccine-specific clones in convalescent patients.

This clonotype was detected once. The antigen remains unidentified. The CDR3 spans 15 residues. The junction had 9 bases not matched to a gene; V was cut back by 5 bases and J by 5 bases. Germline values: CDR1 SGHTA, CDR2 FQGTGA. The gene calls are TRBV7-3 and TRBJ2-5, with 9 bases matching TRBD2. This clonotype was obtained from a human donor who had recovered from COVID-19. Material: CD4+ T cells from blood, cultured in vitro, obtained after SARS-CoV-2 vaccination. The CDR3 sequence: CASSPGGAGGETQYF. As DNA, the CDR3 is TGTGCCAGCAGCCCCGGGGGGGCGGGAGGGGAGACCCAGTACTTC.